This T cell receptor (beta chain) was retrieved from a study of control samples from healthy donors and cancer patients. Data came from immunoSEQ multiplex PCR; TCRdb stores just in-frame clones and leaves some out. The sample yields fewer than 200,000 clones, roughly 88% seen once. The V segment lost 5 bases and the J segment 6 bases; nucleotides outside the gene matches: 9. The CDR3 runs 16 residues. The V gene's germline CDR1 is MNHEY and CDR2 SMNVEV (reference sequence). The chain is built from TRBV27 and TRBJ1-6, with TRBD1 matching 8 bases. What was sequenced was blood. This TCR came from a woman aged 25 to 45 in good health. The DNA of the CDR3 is TGTGCCAGCAGTCGTGGGACAGGCGCCTTTAATTCACCCCTCCACTTT. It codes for CASSRGTGAFNSPLHF.